This is a list of T cell receptor beta chains from one sample in a study of OX40 agonist ivuxolimab in advanced cancers. Profiling relied on immunoSEQ multiplex PCR, and the TCRdb table lists in-frame clones only, not all of them. This table has some 44,000 clones, 75% to 85% appearing once. The sample consisted of CD4+ or CD8+ T cells sorted from blood, taken in a trial of the OX40 agonist ivuxolimab. The receptors here all came from an adult with an advanced solid tumor such as melanoma, head and neck, liver or kidney cancer. CDR3s include the opening cysteine and the closing phenylalanine or tryptophan. Each record gives: clone size, D gene, V gene, J gene, CDR3 DNA, CDR3 protein. The D gene is left open where the match is weak. Clone sizes are given selectively: once, few, many, or a class where the clone is expanded.

>NA|NA|TRBV28|TRBJ1-1
TGTGCCAGCATGATACAGGGTCGAAGGACTGAAGCTTTCTTT
CASMIQGRRTEAFF
>NA|NA|TRBV28|TRBJ2-1
TGTGCCAGCAGTTCTCGACAGGACCACAATGAGCAGTTCTTC
CASSSRQDHNEQFF
>NA|TRBD2|TRBV5-8|TRBJ2-5
TGTGCCAGCAGCTTGGGTAGCGGGAATCAAGAGACCCAGTACTTC
CASSLGSGNQETQYF
>NA|TRBD1|TRBV28|TRBJ2-2
TGTGCCAGCAGTCGGGGACAGTACACCGGGGAGCTGTTTTTT
CASSRGQYTGELFF
>NA|TRBD2|TRBV6-4|TRBJ2-7
TGTGCCAGCAGTGGGACTAGCGGAGGAGCCTACGAGCAGTACTTC
CASSGTSGGAYEQYF
>NA|TRBD2|TRBV11-1|TRBJ2-2
TGTGCCAGCAGCACGCATCTAGCGGGAGTTACCGGGGAGCTGTTTTTT
CASSTHLAGVTGELFF
>NA|TRBD2|TRBV2|TRBJ2-2
TGTGCCAGCAGTGAGGGAGCGGGAGGGCCGAGCACCGGGGAGCTGTTTTTT
CASSEGAGGPSTGELFF
>NA|NA|TRBV7-9|TRBJ1-2
TGTGCCAGCAGCTTACAGGGCGGCTACACCTTC
CASSLQGGYTF
>NA|TRBD2|TRBV9|TRBJ2-1
TGTGCCAGCAGCGTAGAGGTGGCAGCGGGAGGCCCCCCCTACAATGAGCAGTTCTTC
CASSVEVAAGGPPYNEQFF
>NA|NA|TRBV18|TRBJ2-2
TGTGCCAGCTCACCACCGGCGACGGCGAAGGGTGGGGAGCTGTTTTTT
CASSPPATAKGGELFF
>NA|NA|TRBV7-9|TRBJ1-4
TGTGCCAGCAGCTTGGCCGGCAGGATGGATGAAAAACTGTTTTTT
CASSLAGRMDEKLFF
>NA|TRBD1|TRBV28|TRBJ2-7
TGTGCCAGCATGAGACAGGGCAGGGCCTACGAGCAGTACTTC
CASMRQGRAYEQYF
>NA|NA|TRBV30|TRBJ2-3
TGTGCCTGGGGACAAAGTAGGGGGGGGACAGATACGCAGTATTTT
CAWGQSRGGTDTQYF
>few|NA|TRBV7-9|TRBJ2-6
TGTGCCAGCGCAGCGGCTGGGGCCAACGTCCTGACTTTC
CASAAAGANVLTF